Detailed here is one T cell receptor (beta chain). Its antigen is currently unknown. This entry is derived from a study of shared clonotypes between healthy human individuals. General study results and limits: A reduction in generation probabilities was seen for non-shared clonotypes relative to those shared by all four donors. A handful of donors had about 5.1% of their naive CD4 clonotypes in common. For sorted subsets, rarefaction showed incomplete sequencing despite large depth. Generally, naive subsets (rather than memory subsets) showed larger estimated richness.

TCRdb's table, derived via immunoSEQ multiplex PCR, lists solely in-frame clones and lacks some. The sample yields about 2.2 million clones, around 95% seen once. The CDR3 spans 13 residues. V was cut by 6 bases and J by 1 base, with 9 bases left in between. Germline assignment: CDR1 MNHNS and CDR2 SASEGT. CD45RO-negative cells were positively selected for CCR7, leaving out terminally differentiated effector memory CD45RA+ cells. The sequencing sample was made of naive CD8+ T cells from PBMCs. The origin of this receptor is a young man in good health. Some clones in this sample may be carry-over from other donors' samples. The rearrangement joins TRBV6-1 to TRBJ1-1; D gene unclear. The CDR3 DNA is TGTGCCAGCAGCTCTACAAGGAACACTGAAGCTTTCTTT. It translates to CASSSTRNTEAFF.